Each of the 9 T cell receptor beta chains below was sequenced from the same sample in a study of blood T cells in healthy people across ages. The use of a sample-barcoded 5' primer and a J-beta primer mix characterized a second PCR of roughly 6 to 11 cycles. TCRdb re-called the 5' RACE reads with MiXCR, one entry per CDR3 protein. The sample has more than 450,000 distinct CDR3 sequences, 25% to 35% seen once; the top ten hold over 3.5%. These data are also associated with another study on T cells of mothers and their children.

Sequencing was carried out using blood. The receptors were gathered from a boy between 2 and 10 years old in good health.

This clonotype was seen a few times. The chain is built from TRBV27 and TRBJ2-5; D ambiguous. The DNA matches TRBJ2-7 better at its end, which makes the J call doubtful. This CDR3 spans 13 amino acids. The germline CDR1 and CDR2 sequences are MNHEY and SMNVEV (reference sequence). The CDR3 region has the DNA TGTGCCAGCAGAGGACCTAACTCCTACGAGCAGTACTTC. The encoded protein is CASRGPNSYEQYF.

This clonotype was detected a few times. The chain links TRBV7-8 to TRBJ2-1; D possibly corresponds to TRBD2 (6 bases). This CDR3 is 17 amino acids long. The V gene's germline CDR1 is SGHVS and CDR2 FQNEAQ. The germline V and J ends were trimmed by 7 bases and 1 base, with 20 bases remaining between them. In DNA form, the CDR3 reads TGTGCCAGCAACCCGCGCCGGGTCGGGGGTTCCTACAATGAGCAGTTCTTC. Translation: CASNPRRVGGSYNEQFF.

This clonotype has only one observation. The CDR3 region is CASSQVASGQYF. CDR3 in DNA: TGTGCCAGCAGCCAAGTAGCTTCGGGCCAGTATTTT. The chain couples TRBV14 to TRBJ2-3; D unclear. Germline lookup yields CDR1 SGHDN and CDR2 FVKESK. The CDR3 length is 12 residues. V was clipped by 1 base and J by 12 bases, with 11 bases between them.

This clonotype was found a few times. The chain joins TRBV7-6 to TRBJ2-1; D is unresolved. The germline V gene encodes CDR1 SGHVS and CDR2 FNYEAQ. V was cut by 1 base and J by 10 bases, with 11 bases left in between. The CDR3 runs to 13 residues. CDR3 bases: TGTGCCAGCAGCTTAGTGGAGCTACGGGAGCAGTTCTTC. Translated: CASSLVELREQFF.

The chain has TRBV12-3 or TRBV12-4 and TRBJ2-7; 9 nucleotides match TRBD1. V was clipped by 5 bases and J by 1 base; unmatched bases: 12. The CDR3 has 17 residues. In nucleotides, the CDR3 is TGTGCCAGCAGTGAAACAGGGGGCCCTGCCCGTTCCTACGAGCAGTACTTC. Its protein product is CASSETGGPARSYEQYF.

This clonotype was seen a few times. The chain couples TRBV20-1 to TRBJ1-6; D is unresolved. The CDR3 spans 14 residues. Trimming removed 3 bases at V and 4 bases at J, with 10 bases between. Germline V gene lookup returns CDR1 DFQATT and CDR2 SNEGSKA (reference sequence). This CDR3 reads CSAREDRYNSPLHF. In nucleotides, the CDR3 is TGCAGTGCTAGGGAGGACCGATATAATTCACCCCTCCACTTT.

This chain uses TRBV6-6 with TRBJ2-1, with 14 positions matching TRBD2. The CDR3 covers 14 residues. J lost 15 bases, V lost 2 bases, and 6 bases had no gene match. Germline V gene sequence: CDR1 MNHNY, CDR2 SVGAGI (reference sequence). CDR3 loop: CASSYTGTSGSPFF. The CDR3 DNA reads TGTGCCAGCAGTTACACCGGGACTAGCGGGAGTCCGTTCTTC.

This clonotype showed up just a few times. The chain uses TRBV12-3 or TRBV12-4 and TRBJ2-5; TRBD2 might be the D (6 bases). Gene TRBJ2-7 matches the end of the DNA better, so the J call may be wrong. The CDR3 is 14 residues long. The CDR3 reads CASSPPGGFYEQYF. The CDR3 DNA follows: TGTGCCAGCAGTCCGCCTGGAGGGTTTTACGAGCAGTACTTC.

The V call is TRBV20-1, the J call TRBJ2-7, with a possible D match to TRBD2 (5 bases). Germline CDR1 DFQATT, CDR2 SNEGSKA (reference sequence). Trimming pared 4 bases from V and 4 bases from J, leaving 14 bases between. This CDR3 region has 13 residues. The CDR3: CSAKRLETYEQYF. In DNA form, the CDR3 reads TGCAGTGCTAAGCGGCTAGAGACATACGAGCAGTACTTC.